The clone carrying this T cell receptor beta chain is labeled medium-sized (0.01 to 0.1%). The antigen is unknown. The data stem from a study of prognosis after radiotherapy for stage I lung cancer. The V gene's germline CDR1 is MRHNA and CDR2 SNTAGT. This CDR3 comprises 15 residues. The V and J ends lost 8 bases and 0 bases respectively, with 11 bases between them. With two-round multiplex PCR, TCR beta CDR3 sequences were amplified from genomic DNA. Initially, in first-round PCR, primers specific to each TRBV and TRBJ gene were used. TCRdb called the multiplex PCR reads again in MiXCR, with one record for every CDR3 protein. The table lists more than 13,000 distinct CDR3 sequences, 25% to 30% of them singletons. General observations from the study: Among patients who developed distant metastases, Shannon entropy after stereotactic body radiation therapy was lower. Counted unique TCR clones declined after stereotactic body radiation therapy (median roughly 9,900 versus 7,200).

The specimen was PBMCs, collected before or after stereotactic body radiation therapy (not recorded which). The origin of this receptor is a donor at least 50 years old with non-small cell lung cancer. The chain uses TRBV6-4 and TRBJ2-6; D is unclear. The CDR3 DNA sequence: TGTGCCAGCCGTATTAGGGCCTCTGGGGCCAACGTCCTGACTTTC. As protein: CASRIRASGANVLTF.